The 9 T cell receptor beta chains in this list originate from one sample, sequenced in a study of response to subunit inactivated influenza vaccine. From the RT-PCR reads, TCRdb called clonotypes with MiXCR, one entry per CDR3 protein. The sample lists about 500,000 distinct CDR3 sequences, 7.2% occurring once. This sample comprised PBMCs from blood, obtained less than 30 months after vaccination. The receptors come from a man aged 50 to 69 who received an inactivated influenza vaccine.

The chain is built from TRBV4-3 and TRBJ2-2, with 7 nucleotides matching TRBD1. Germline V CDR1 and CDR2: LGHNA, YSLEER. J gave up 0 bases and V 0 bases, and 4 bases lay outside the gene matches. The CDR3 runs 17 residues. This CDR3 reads CASSQDFTGANTGELFF. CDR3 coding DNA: TGCGCCAGCAGCCAAGATTTTACAGGGGCGAACACCGGGGAGCTGTTTTTT.

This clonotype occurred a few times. CDR3 in amino acids: CASSAQGARETQYF. The CDR3 bases are TGTGCCAGCAGCGCGCAGGGGGCGCGGGAGACCCAGTACTTC. The chain is built from TRBV9 and TRBJ2-5; TRBD1 agrees at 8 bases. The germline CDR1 and CDR2 sequences are SGDLS and YYNGEE. There are 14 residues in the CDR3. Trimming at V came to 3 bases and at J to 5 bases, leaving 6 bases not matched to a gene.

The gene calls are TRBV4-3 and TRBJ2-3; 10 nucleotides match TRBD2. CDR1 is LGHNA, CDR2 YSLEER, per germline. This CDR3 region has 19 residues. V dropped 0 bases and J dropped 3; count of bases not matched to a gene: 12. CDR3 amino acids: CASSQDAPASGSGTDTQYF. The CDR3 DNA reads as TGCGCCAGCAGCCAAGATGCCCCGGCTAGCGGGAGTGGTACAGATACGCAGTATTTT.

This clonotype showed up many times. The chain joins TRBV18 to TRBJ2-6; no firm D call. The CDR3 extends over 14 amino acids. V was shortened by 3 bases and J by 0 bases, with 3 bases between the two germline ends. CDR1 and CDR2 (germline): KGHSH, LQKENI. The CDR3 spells CASSPTSGANVLTF. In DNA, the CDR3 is TGTGCCAGCTCACCTACCTCTGGGGCCAACGTCCTGACTTTC.

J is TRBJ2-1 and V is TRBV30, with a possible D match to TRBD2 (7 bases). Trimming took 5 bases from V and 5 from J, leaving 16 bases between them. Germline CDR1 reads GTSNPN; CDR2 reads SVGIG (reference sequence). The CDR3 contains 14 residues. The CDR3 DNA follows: TGTGCCTGGGGTATCGGGGGGCCGGACAATGAGCAGTTCTTC. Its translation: CAWGIGGPDNEQFF.

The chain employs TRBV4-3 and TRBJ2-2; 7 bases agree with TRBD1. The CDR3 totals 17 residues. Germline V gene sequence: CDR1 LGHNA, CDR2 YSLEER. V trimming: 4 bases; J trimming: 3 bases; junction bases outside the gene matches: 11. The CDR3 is CASSPSQTGAYTGELFF. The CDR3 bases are TGCGCCAGCAGCCCCTCACAAACAGGGGCCTACACCGGGGAGCTGTTTTTT.

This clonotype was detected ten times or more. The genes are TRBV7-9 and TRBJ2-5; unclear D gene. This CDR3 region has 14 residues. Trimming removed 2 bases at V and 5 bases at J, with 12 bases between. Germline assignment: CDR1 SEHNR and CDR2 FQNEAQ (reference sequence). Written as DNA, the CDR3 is TGTGCCAGCAGCTTACCTAACAGTCGGGAGACCCAGTACTTC. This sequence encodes CASSLPNSRETQYF.

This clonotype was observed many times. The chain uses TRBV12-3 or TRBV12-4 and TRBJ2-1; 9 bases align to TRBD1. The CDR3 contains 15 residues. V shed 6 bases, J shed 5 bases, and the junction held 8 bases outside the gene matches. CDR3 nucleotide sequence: TGTGCCAGCAGGTATACGGGGACAGGGAACAATGAGCAGTTCTTC. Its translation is CASRYTGTGNNEQFF.

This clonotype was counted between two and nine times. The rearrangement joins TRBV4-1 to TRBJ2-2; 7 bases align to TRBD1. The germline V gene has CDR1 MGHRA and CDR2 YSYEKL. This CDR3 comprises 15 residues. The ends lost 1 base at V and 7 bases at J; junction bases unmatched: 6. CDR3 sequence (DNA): TGCGCCAGCAGCCAAGGGCCACAGGGGTACGGGGAGCTGTTTTTT. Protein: CASSQGPQGYGELFF.